The 32 T cell receptor beta chains below all came from one sample that was sequenced in a study of resident and recirculating memory T cells in vitiligo (dated by TCRdb to 2016 to 2019). Receptor libraries were prepared by the immunoSEQ multiplex PCR assay. The clones in this table, taken by TCRdb from immuneACCESS, are in-frame only. Not every clone is retained; where verified, under half of the shortfall comes from an unresolved V gene, and the cause of the rest is unknown. The sample table records around 76,000 clones; about 89% of these occur just once. The ten largest clonotypes hold around 4.6% of the sample. The specimen sequenced was blood. All receptors derive from a male donor with vitiligo.

The chain carries TRBV9 and TRBJ2-5; 8 nucleotides line up with TRBD2. CDR3 length: 15 amino acids. Germline lookup yields CDR1 SGDLS and CDR2 YYNGEE. The trim removed 3 bases at V and 5 bases at J, leaving 9 bases unmatched. The CDR3 reads CASSASGLLRETQYF. CDR3 nucleotides: TGTGCCAGCAGCGCTAGCGGGCTCCTAAGGGAGACCCAGTACTTC. The full variable domain, with the rest looked up from reference TRBV9 and TRBJ2-5, is DSGVTQTPKHLITATGQRVTLRCSPRSGDLSVYWYQQSLDQGLQFLIQYYNGEERAKGNILERFSAQQFPDLHSELNLSSLELGDSALYFCASSASGLLRETQYFGPGTRLLVL.

The chain couples TRBV5-1 to TRBJ2-3; TRBD2 is a possible D gene (5 bases). V was trimmed by 0 bases and J by 2 bases, leaving 10 bases between them. Germline V CDR1 and CDR2: SGHRS, YFSETQ. The CDR3 runs 15 residues. The CDR3 DNA sequence: TGCGCCAGCAGCTTGGTGGGAGAGTTCACAGATACGCAGTATTTT. Its protein is CASSLVGEFTDTQYF.

The V call is TRBV27, the J call TRBJ2-7, with TRBD1 identical over 9 bases. Per germline, CDR1 MNHEY and CDR2 SMNVEV (reference sequence). V shed 2 bases and J 4 bases; nucleotides not matched to a gene: 6. The CDR3 sequence is 15 residues long. The chain's CDR3 is CASSLVGQGRYEQYF. For the CDR3, the DNA is TGTGCCAGCAGTTTAGTGGGACAGGGAAGATACGAGCAGTACTTC.

The genes are TRBV28 and TRBJ2-3, with D possibly being TRBD2 (5 bases). Trimming left V 7 bases short and J 4 bases short, with 18 bases between. Germline V lookup: CDR1 MDHEN, CDR2 SYDVKM. There are 15 residues in the CDR3. CDR3 loop: CASKRTAKDSDTQYF. CDR3 DNA: TGTGCCAGCAAGAGGACTGCTAAGGACTCAGATACGCAGTATTTT.

CDR3 sequence reads: CASSFSLIRTNEKLFF. The CDR3 DNA reads as TGTGCCAGCAGCTTTTCACTAATTAGGACTAATGAAAAACTGTTTTTT. This sequence joins TRBV7-9 and TRBJ1-4; D is unresolved. Looked up from germline, CDR1 is SEHNR and CDR2 is FQNEAQ (reference sequence). The CDR3 runs to 16 residues. V was trimmed by 3 bases and J by 2 bases, leaving 13 bases between them.

V gene TRBV11-3 combines with J gene TRBJ2-1, with 9 bases identical to TRBD1. Germline lookup yields CDR1 SGHNT and CDR2 YENEEA. Unmatched junction bases numbered 9, after V lost 6 bases and J lost 6 bases. CDR3 length: 15 amino acids. CDR3 nucleotides: TGTGCCAGCAGTCTCGCGGGACAGGGTATCAATGAGCAGTTCTTC. It yields the protein CASSLAGQGINEQFF.

The rearrangement links TRBV4-1 to TRBJ1-2; D remains unclear. Germline V gives CDR1 MGHRA, CDR2 YSYEKL. The CDR3 runs 15 residues. V lost 3 bases to trimming and J lost 3 bases, with 14 bases between them. CDR3 residues: CASSQAPGIDYGYTF. The CDR3 nucleotides read TGCGCCAGCAGCCAGGCCCCGGGTATTGACTATGGCTACACCTTC.

Comment on this clone: The sample contains more than one DNA sequence encoding this CDR3. The V and J genes are TRBV7-9 and TRBJ2-3; D is unclear. The germline CDR1 and CDR2 sequences are SEHNR and FQNEAQ (reference sequence). CDR3 length: 14 residues. The V gene lost 2 bases and the J gene lost 1 base, with 7 bases spanning the gap. CDR3 protein: CASSLSVGTDTQYF. The CDR3 DNA follows: TGTGCCAGCAGCTTATCGGTTGGCACAGATACGCAGTATTTT.

This clone was picked up one time. V is TRBV10-3 and J is TRBJ2-2; D unclear. With 8 bases removed from V and 0 bases from J, the gap between germline ends came to 7 bases. The CDR3 loop spans 13 amino acids. Germline V gene sequence: CDR1 ENHRY, CDR2 SYGVKD. The CDR3 loop reads CAIGRSNTGELFF. DNA of the CDR3: TGTGCCATCGGGCGATCGAACACCGGGGAGCTGTTTTTT.

Here the CDR3 reads CASSRQGSNQPQHF. Written as DNA, the CDR3 is TGTGCCAGCAGTCGACAGGGTAGCAATCAGCCCCAGCATTTT. The chain couples TRBV6-6 to TRBJ1-5, with 7 bases matching TRBD1. CDR1 and CDR2 from the germline V gene are MNHNY and SVGAGI (reference sequence). Unmatched junction bases numbered 1, after V lost 5 bases and J lost 0 bases. The CDR3 covers 14 residues.

This sequence joins TRBV7-9 and TRBJ1-2; weak D call: TRBD1 (5 bases). Per the germline V gene, CDR1 is SEHNR and CDR2 is FQNEAQ (reference sequence). This CDR3 region has 14 residues. V lost 5 bases to trimming and J lost 2 bases, with 12 bases between them. For the CDR3, the DNA is TGTGCCAGCAGCCCTAGTGGGGGGAACTATGGCTACACCTTC. It encodes CASSPSGGNYGYTF.

The J gene is TRBJ2-3, the V gene TRBV10-3, with D hard to call. CDR3 length: 13 residues. With 6 bases removed from V and 0 bases from J, the gap between germline ends came to 7 bases. Germline CDR1 and CDR2: ENHRY and SYGVKD. CDR3 sequence: CAISPGSTDTQYF. The DNA of the CDR3 is TGTGCCATCAGCCCCGGGAGCACAGATACGCAGTATTTT.

CDR3 region: CASSHGDRSGYTF. DNA for the CDR3: TGCGCCAGCAGTCACGGGGACAGGTCTGGCTACACCTTC. This chain joins TRBV23-1 and TRBJ1-2; 8 nucleotides align to TRBD1. TRBV23-1 has ORF status, its function being uncertain. V shed 3 bases, J shed 7 bases, and the junction held 4 bases outside the gene matches. The CDR3 is made up of 13 amino acids.

The rearrangement uses TRBV6-1 and TRBJ2-1; D gene ambiguous. CDR3 length equals 14 residues. V was pared by 5 bases and J by 6 bases, with 14 bases between. Looked up from germline, CDR1 is MNHNS and CDR2 is SASEGT. The CDR3 loop reads CASSPPFLSNEQFF. As DNA, the CDR3 is TGTGCCAGCAGTCCGCCATTCCTATCCAATGAGCAGTTCTTC.

The chain employs TRBV14 and TRBJ2-3, with D perhaps matching TRBD1 (6 bases). Germline assignment: CDR1 SGHDN and CDR2 FVKESK. V shed 3 bases and J shed 0 bases, with 10 bases lying between them. This CDR3 contains 15 residues. CDR3 loop: CASSQVQGSTDTQYF. CDR3 DNA sequence: TGTGCCAGCAGCCAGGTCCAGGGGAGCACAGATACGCAGTATTTT.

The V and J genes are TRBV30 and TRBJ2-3; TRBD1 matches 7 bases. CDR1 is GTSNPN, CDR2 SVGIG, per germline (reference sequence). Losses at the gene ends were 4 bases for V and 2 bases for J; bases not matched to a gene: 12. The CDR3 runs 16 residues. Here the CDR3 DNA reads TGTGCCTGGACCCGACAGGGTAGGGGTATCACAGATACGCAGTATTTT. Amino acids: CAWTRQGRGITDTQYF.

The rearrangement joins TRBV27 to TRBJ2-5; 11 bases are shared with TRBD2. CDR1 is MNHEY, CDR2 SMNVEV, per germline (reference sequence). Trimming removed 2 bases from V and 2 bases from J; junction bases left unmatched: 7. The CDR3 runs 17 residues. The CDR3 coding sequence is TGTGCCAGCAGTTTAAGGCTAGCGGGGGGACCACAAGAGACCCAGTACTTC. Translating gives CASSLRLAGGPQETQYF.

The chain has TRBV6-5 and TRBJ1-3; TRBD1 agrees at 7 bases. Germline values: CDR1 MNHEY, CDR2 SVGAGI. The CDR3 has 16 residues. V lost 0 bases and J lost 1; bases outside the gene matches: 3. The chain's CDR3 is CASSYSGGLSGNTIYF. DNA of the CDR3: TGTGCCAGCAGTTACTCAGGGGGCTTATCTGGAAACACCATATATTTT.

The rearrangement joins TRBV27 to TRBJ2-3; 12 bases are shared with TRBD2. This CDR3 contains 16 residues. Germline trimming cut 6 bases from V and 2 bases from J; bases unmatched to any gene: 6. Germline V gene sequence: CDR1 MNHEY, CDR2 SMNVEV (reference sequence). The CDR3, as DNA: TGTGCCAGCAGGGTCAGACTAGCGGGGGACACAGATACGCAGTATTTT. Protein sequence: CASRVRLAGDTDTQYF.

This clone was counted once. The chain has TRBV9 and TRBJ1-2; maybe TRBD1 (5 bases). Germline CDR1 reads SGDLS; CDR2 reads YYNGEE. The CDR3 length is 18 residues. V lost 3 bases and J 3 bases, leaving 24 bases between the germline ends. The CDR3 is CASSARPIGPSGDYGYTF. For the CDR3, the DNA is TGTGCCAGCAGCGCACGACCAATAGGGCCTTCGGGGGACTATGGCTACACCTTC.

This chain connects TRBV7-8 to TRBJ1-1; no clear D gene. V was pared by 5 bases and J by 0 bases, with 19 bases between. This CDR3 has 17 residues. CDR1 is SGHVS and CDR2 is FQNEAQ in the germline V gene. The CDR3 here is CASSRFRLREMNTEAFF. The CDR3 nucleotides are TGTGCCAGCAGCCGATTCCGGTTGCGGGAAATGAACACTGAAGCTTTCTTT.

A single count supports this clone. This chain uses TRBV9 with TRBJ2-5; 7 nucleotides line up with TRBD1. The junction had 9 bases not matched to a gene; V was cut back by 0 bases and J by 4 bases. The CDR3 spans 16 residues. Per the germline V gene, CDR1 is SGDLS and CDR2 is YYNGEE. CDR3 coding DNA: TGTGCCAGCAGCGTAGATGGGGACAGAAGGGGAGAGACCCAGTACTTC. Its translation is CASSVDGDRRGETQYF.

This chain links TRBV2 with TRBJ2-7, with a tentative D call TRBD2 (6 bases). CDR1 is SNHLY and CDR2 is FYNNEI in the germline V gene. The CDR3 covers 17 residues. V lost 9 bases, J lost 4 bases, and 28 bases lay in between. The CDR3: CASTYGGDGTFRYEQYF. CDR3 DNA sequence: TGTGCCAGTACCTACGGGGGTGACGGGACTTTTCGTTACGAGCAGTACTTC.

For the CDR3, the DNA is TGTGCCAGTAGTATAGGACAGGTCAATGAGCAGTTCTTC. Its protein is CASSIGQVNEQFF. The V and J genes are TRBV19 and TRBJ2-1, with a tentative D call TRBD1 (6 bases). The V gene's germline CDR1 is LNHDA and CDR2 SQIVND (reference sequence). V was cut by 1 base and J by 6 bases, with 7 bases left in between. The CDR3 length is 13 residues.

J is TRBJ1-1 and V is TRBV7-3, with a weak D call TRBD1 (6 bases). The CDR3 consists of 13 residues. Trimming left V 5 bases short and J 1 base short, with 8 bases between. CDR1 SGHTA and CDR2 FQGTGA come from the germline V gene. The CDR3 reads CASSATGNTEAFF. As DNA, the CDR3 is TGTGCCAGCAGCGCGACAGGGAACACTGAAGCTTTCTTT.

The genes are TRBV7-2 and TRBJ1-5, with 10 bases that match TRBD1. V was pared by 5 bases and J by 5 bases, with 9 bases of the junction left unmatched. The CDR3 spans 16 residues. The germline V gene has CDR1 SGHTA and CDR2 FQGNSA. This CDR3 reads CASSPDRGRFDQPQHF. CDR3 DNA sequence: TGTGCCAGCAGCCCTGACAGGGGGCGCTTCGATCAGCCCCAGCATTTT.

This clone occurred once. V usage is TRBV7-2 and J usage is TRBJ1-4; no definite D call. The CDR3 sequence is 13 residues long. Germline V gene data show CDR1 as SGHTA and CDR2 as FQGNSA. The V end was cut by 3 bases, the J end by 8 bases, with 10 bases between. The CDR3 sequence: CASSLTRREKLFF. The CDR3, as DNA: TGTGCCAGCAGCTTGACACGTAGGGAAAAACTGTTTTTT.

The V call is TRBV11-2, the J call TRBJ2-3, with unresolved D. Trimming pared 1 base from V and 9 bases from J, leaving 14 bases between. Germline V CDR1 and CDR2: SGHAT, FQNNGV. This CDR3 is built from 14 residues. The CDR3 here is CASSLALVSYTQYF. The CDR3, as DNA: TGTGCCAGCAGCTTAGCCCTCGTATCCTACACGCAGTATTTT.

V is TRBV19 and J is TRBJ1-2, with 8 bases that match TRBD1. The trim removed 1 base at V and 4 bases at J, leaving 5 bases unmatched. This CDR3 comprises 15 residues. Germline loops: CDR1 LNHDA, CDR2 SQIVND (reference sequence). CDR3 DNA sequence: TGTGCCAGTAGTATAGGTCCAGGGGGCTCCTATGGCTACACCTTC. It is translated as CASSIGPGGSYGYTF.

The rearrangement links TRBV7-9 to TRBJ1-2, with D uncertain. Germline assignment: CDR1 SEHNR and CDR2 FQNEAQ (reference sequence). Trimming removed 1 base at V and 2 bases at J, with 8 bases between. The CDR3 spans 14 residues. The CDR3 sequence is CASSLGGQNYGYTF. The CDR3 coding sequence is TGTGCCAGCAGCTTAGGTGGGCAGAACTATGGCTACACCTTC.

CDR3 sequence: CASGLDRGRTQYF. CDR3 DNA: TGTGCTAGTGGTTTGGACAGGGGGCGGACCCAGTACTTC. The chain combines TRBV12-5 with TRBJ2-5; 9 bases line up with TRBD1. Trimming at V came to 1 base and at J to 7 bases, leaving 1 base not matched to a gene. The length of the CDR3 is 13 residues. The germline gives CDR1 LGHNT, CDR2 FRNRAP.

The rearrangement joins TRBV6-5 to TRBJ1-2; 11 nucleotides line up with TRBD1. The ends lost 2 bases at V and 4 bases at J; junction bases unmatched: 3. The CDR3 spans 15 residues. Germline loops: CDR1 MNHEY, CDR2 SVGAGI. CDR3 DNA sequence: TGTGCCAGCAGTTACGAGGGGACAGGGGGCTATGGCTACACCTTC. Its protein is CASSYEGTGGYGYTF.